These 23 T cell receptor beta chains originate from one sample sequenced in a study of blood T cell repertoires in COVID-19. The repertoire was sequenced with immunoSEQ multiplex PCR; TCRdb's copy has only in-frame clones and lacks some. The sample holds around 190,000 clones, 80% to 85% seen once. Specimen: peripheral blood. Receptors were obtained from a woman between 65 and 79 years old with COVID-19, enrolled during active disease.

V is TRBV25-1 and J is TRBJ2-5, with 10 bases identical to TRBD1. J lost 4 bases, V lost 7 bases, and 3 bases had no gene match. CDR3 size: 13 residues. Germline CDR1 reads MGHDK; CDR2 reads SYGVNS. The CDR3 protein is CASIRDRGETQYF. CDR3 in DNA: TGTGCCAGCATTCGGGACAGGGGAGAGACCCAGTACTTC.

The gene calls are TRBV5-6 and TRBJ2-1, with TRBD1 identical over 9 bases. Germline V gene sequence: CDR1 SGHDT, CDR2 YYEEEE. Trimming cost V 4 bases and J 3 bases; bases outside gene matches: 5. The CDR3 contains 15 residues. The CDR3 DNA is TGTGCCAGCAGCCACGACAGGGGGGTCTACAATGAGCAGTTCTTC. This codes for CASSHDRGVYNEQFF.

This rearrangement joins TRBV5-5 to TRBJ2-5; 7 positions agree with TRBD1. Germline loops: CDR1 SGHKS, CDR2 YYEKEE (reference sequence). The J segment lost 1 base and the V segment lost 4 bases, leaving 10 bases of the junction unmatched. The CDR3 is 16 amino acids. CDR3 nucleotides: TGTGCCAGCAGCACCACACCACAGGGGCGCCAAGAGACCCAGTACTTC. Amino acids: CASSTTPQGRQETQYF.

This clone was recorded only once. V usage is TRBV2 and J usage is TRBJ2-3; TRBD2 matches 7 bases. CDR1 SNHLY and CDR2 FYNNEI come from the germline V gene. This CDR3 spans 14 amino acids. V dropped 8 bases and J dropped 1; count of bases not matched to a gene: 6. DNA for the CDR3: TGTGCCAGCTGGGGGGGAGGAGGCACAGATACGCAGTATTTT. It encodes CASWGGGGTDTQYF.

The chain links TRBV5-4 to TRBJ2-7; the D gene is possibly TRBD1 (5 bases). V was shortened by 2 bases and J by 2 bases, with 8 bases between the two germline ends. This CDR3 is built from 13 residues. In germline, CDR1 is SGHNT, CDR2 YYREEE (reference sequence). The CDR3 DNA reads as TGTGCCAGCAGCTTCACAGGTGCCTACGAGCAGTACTTC. It encodes CASSFTGAYEQYF.

The V and J genes are TRBV5-1 and TRBJ2-2; no clear D. The CDR3 covers 13 residues. V was shortened by 2 bases and J by 7 bases, with 9 bases between the two germline ends. Germline loops: CDR1 SGHRS, CDR2 YFSETQ. The CDR3 DNA reads as TGCGCCAGCAGCTTCGTGATCGGCGGGGAGCTGTTTTTT. Translation: CASSFVIGGELFF.

The sample holds a few counts of this clone. The V call is TRBV28, the J call TRBJ2-7; the D gene is possibly TRBD1 (6 bases). In germline, CDR1 is MDHEN, CDR2 SYDVKM. Trimming pared 6 bases from V and 1 base from J, leaving 13 bases between. CDR3 length equals 14 residues. The CDR3, as DNA: TGTGCCAGCAGAGCGAGACAGGCTTCCTACGAGCAGTACTTC. It is translated as CASRARQASYEQYF.

The CDR3 nucleotides are TGTGCCAGCAGCCCCTCTAGCGGGAGGGCCCCCTATGAGCAGTTCTTC. Amino acids: CASSPSSGRAPYEQFF. The chain uses TRBV13 and TRBJ2-1; 12 nucleotides align to TRBD2. Germline trimming cut 5 bases from V and 8 bases from J; bases unmatched to any gene: 10. Germline lookup yields CDR1 PRHDT and CDR2 FYEKMQ (reference sequence). CDR3 length equals 16 residues.

The J gene is TRBJ2-7, the V gene TRBV10-1, with TRBD1 matching 11 bases. Germline CDR1 and CDR2: WNHNN and SYGVQD (reference sequence). With V trimmed by 4 bases and J by 6 bases, 5 bases remained unmatched. The CDR3 covers 14 residues. CDR3 protein: CASSGRTGGFEQYF. The CDR3 nucleotides are TGCGCCAGCAGTGGCCGGACAGGGGGCTTCGAGCAGTACTTC.

The V call is TRBV28, the J call TRBJ2-3; 9 nucleotides line up with TRBD1. This CDR3 comprises 15 residues. Germline loops: CDR1 MDHEN, CDR2 SYDVKM. Trimming cost V 5 bases and J 5 bases; bases outside gene matches: 8. This chain's CDR3 is CASSPGGQGGDTQYF. As DNA, the CDR3 is TGTGCCAGCAGTCCAGGGGGACAGGGAGGAGATACGCAGTATTTT. The variable domain in full, with the rest retrieved from reference TRBV28 and TRBJ2-3, is DVKVTQSSRYLVKRTGEKVFLECVQDMDHENMFWYRQDPGLGLRLIYFSYDVKMKEKGDIPEGYSVSREKKERFSLILESASTNQTSMYLCASSPGGQGGDTQYFGPGTRLTVL.

With respect to this clone: The sample carries other DNA sequences with the same CDR3. This chain links TRBV5-4 with TRBJ1-5; 7 bases match TRBD1. This CDR3 has 13 amino acids. Germline CDR1 reads SGHNT; CDR2 reads YYREEE (reference sequence). The ends lost 4 bases at V and 4 bases at J; junction bases unmatched: 2. CDR3 sequence (DNA): TGTGCCAGCAGCAGGGACAGAAATCAGCCCCAGCATTTT. As protein: CASSRDRNQPQHF.

This clone was seen just once. The chain recombines TRBV7-2 with TRBJ2-2, with 7 bases lining up with TRBD2. V was pared by 3 bases and J by 4 bases, with 8 bases of the junction left unmatched. Germline V gene lookup returns CDR1 SGHTA and CDR2 FQGNSA. The CDR3 is 16 amino acids. CDR3 bases: TGTGCCAGCAGCTTTTCCGGGACTATCGCCACCGGGGAGCTGTTTTTT. It encodes CASSFSGTIATGELFF.

This clone was found once. The chain joins TRBV9 to TRBJ2-1; 10 nucleotides line up with TRBD2. V shed 0 bases, J shed 7 bases, and the junction held 7 bases outside the gene matches. The V gene's germline CDR1 is SGDLS and CDR2 YYNGEE. The CDR3 spans 16 residues. CDR3 protein: CASSVEIASGGNEQFF. The CDR3 nucleotides are TGTGCCAGCAGCGTAGAAATAGCTAGCGGGGGTAATGAGCAGTTCTTC. Variable domain in full (rest from reference TRBV9 and TRBJ2-1): DSGVTQTPKHLITATGQRVTLRCSPRSGDLSVYWYQQSLDQGLQFLIQYYNGEERAKGNILERFSAQQFPDLHSELNLSSLELGDSALYFCASSVEIASGGNEQFFGPGTRLTVL.

V usage is TRBV7-2 and J usage is TRBJ1-5, with 9 bases that match TRBD1. V lost 5 bases and J lost 6; bases outside the gene matches: 11. Germline V gene sequence: CDR1 SGHTA, CDR2 FQGNSA. The CDR3 loop spans 16 amino acids. This CDR3 is CASSPGTGYGSQPQHF. DNA of the CDR3: TGTGCCAGCAGCCCCGGGACAGGGTACGGAAGTCAGCCCCAGCATTTT.

V gene TRBV18 combines with J gene TRBJ2-7; 8 bases fit TRBD2. The length of the CDR3 is 16 residues. Germline V CDR1 and CDR2: KGHSH, LQKENI. Trimming took 2 bases from V and 0 from J; bases not matched to a gene: 6. CDR3 nucleotides: TGTGCCAGCTCACCAACCAGCGGGAGTTCCTCCTACGAGCAGTACTTC. Amino acids: CASSPTSGSSSYEQYF.

As to this clone: Other DNA sequences in the sample encode the same CDR3. The J gene is TRBJ2-3, the V gene TRBV27; no reliable D call. Germline CDR1 reads MNHEY; CDR2 reads SMNVEV (reference sequence). Trimming removed 0 bases from V and 6 bases from J, with 10 bases in between. The CDR3 length is 14 residues. CDR3 DNA: TGTGCCAGCAGTTTATCCCAAGGAGCTGATACGCAGTATTTT. This codes for CASSLSQGADTQYF.

The genes are TRBV5-1 and TRBJ2-1; 10 bases are shared with TRBD1. The CDR3 has 14 amino acids. Germline CDR1 SGHRS, CDR2 YFSETQ. J gave up 7 bases and V 9 bases, and 10 bases lay outside the gene matches. CDR3 region: CATNPGTGENEQFF. For the CDR3, the DNA is TGCGCCACGAATCCCGGGACAGGGGAAAATGAGCAGTTCTTC.

The rearrangement uses TRBV28 and TRBJ1-5, with a weak D call TRBD1 (6 bases). V lost 5 bases, J lost 3 bases, and 17 bases lay in between. Per the germline V gene, CDR1 is MDHEN and CDR2 is SYDVKM. This CDR3 is 16 amino acids long. CDR3 in DNA: TGTGCCAGCAGTACTCTGTCTGGACAGAACAATCAGCCCCAGCATTTT. This gives the protein CASSTLSGQNNQPQHF.

This clone has just a few counts. The rearrangement links TRBV5-1 to TRBJ2-2; 11 nucleotides align to TRBD1. Looked up from germline, CDR1 is SGHRS and CDR2 is YFSETQ. The CDR3 runs 15 residues. Unmatched junction bases numbered 4, after V lost 3 bases and J lost 6 bases. The DNA for the CDR3 is TGCGCCAGCAGCTCGGGACAGGGGGGAGCCGGGGAGCTGTTTTTT. Translated, it gives CASSSGQGGAGELFF.

The chain links TRBV18 to TRBJ2-7; D possibly corresponds to TRBD2 (5 bases). The CDR3 is 15 amino acids. Germline lookup yields CDR1 KGHSH and CDR2 LQKENI. V lost 2 bases and J lost 2, with 13 bases in between. In nucleotides, the CDR3 is TGTGCCAGCTCACCATCGGATGGGAGTACCTACGAGCAGTACTTC. It codes for CASSPSDGSTYEQYF.

The J gene is TRBJ2-1, the V gene TRBV4-3; 15 positions agree with TRBD2. This CDR3 has 15 residues. Germline V gene sequence: CDR1 LGHNA, CDR2 YSLEER. V dropped 1 base and J dropped 8; count of bases not matched to a gene: 0. The CDR3 sequence: CASSQGTSGRDEQFF. Written as DNA, the CDR3 is TGCGCCAGCAGCCAAGGGACTAGCGGGAGGGATGAGCAGTTCTTC.

Comments on this clone: The sample carries other DNA sequences with the same CDR3. The chain links TRBV19 to TRBJ2-6; D uncertain. The CDR3 is made up of 14 amino acids. Trimming removed 4 bases at V and 0 bases at J, with 4 bases between. Germline CDR1 LNHDA, CDR2 SQIVND (reference sequence). The CDR3 region has the DNA TGTGCCAGTAGTACAGGCTCTGGGGCCAACGTCCTGACTTTC. It specifies CASSTGSGANVLTF.

The chain links TRBV7-3 to TRBJ2-5, with D possibly TRBD2 on 6 matching bases. The V gene's germline CDR1 is SGHTA and CDR2 FQGTGA. The CDR3 is 15 amino acids. V lost 4 bases to trimming and J lost 4 bases, with 16 bases between them. The CDR3 loop is CASSSGTFPRETQYF. The CDR3 nucleotides are TGTGCCAGCAGCTCCGGGACTTTTCCCCGAGAGACCCAGTACTTC.